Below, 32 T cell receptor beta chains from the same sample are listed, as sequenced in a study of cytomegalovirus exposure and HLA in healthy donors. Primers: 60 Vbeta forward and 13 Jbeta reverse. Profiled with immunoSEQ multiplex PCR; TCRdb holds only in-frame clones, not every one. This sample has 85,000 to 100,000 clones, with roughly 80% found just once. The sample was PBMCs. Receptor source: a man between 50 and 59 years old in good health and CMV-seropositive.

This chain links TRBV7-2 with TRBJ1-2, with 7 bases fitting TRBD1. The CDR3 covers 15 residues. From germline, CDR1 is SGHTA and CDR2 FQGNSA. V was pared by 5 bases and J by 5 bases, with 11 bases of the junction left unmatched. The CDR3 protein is CASSPRQGSGYGYTF. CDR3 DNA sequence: TGTGCCAGCAGCCCCAGACAGGGCAGCGGTTATGGCTACACCTTC.

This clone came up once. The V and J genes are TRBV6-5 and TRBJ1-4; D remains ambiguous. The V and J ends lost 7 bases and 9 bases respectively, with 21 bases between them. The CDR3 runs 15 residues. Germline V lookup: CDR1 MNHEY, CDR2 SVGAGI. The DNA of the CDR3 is TGTGCCAGCACCACTCGCGGCGGAGGGAGGCAAAAACTGTTTTTT. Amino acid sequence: CASTTRGGGRQKLFF.

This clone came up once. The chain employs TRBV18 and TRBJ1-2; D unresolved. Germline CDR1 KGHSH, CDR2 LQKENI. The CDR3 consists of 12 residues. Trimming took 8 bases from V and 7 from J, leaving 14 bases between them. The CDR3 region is CASQNQASGYTF. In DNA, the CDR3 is TGTGCCAGCCAGAATCAGGCGTCTGGCTACACCTTC.

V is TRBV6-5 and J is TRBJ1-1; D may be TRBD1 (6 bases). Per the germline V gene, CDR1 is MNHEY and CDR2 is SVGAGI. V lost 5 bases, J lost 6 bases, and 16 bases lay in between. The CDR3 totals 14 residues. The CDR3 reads CASSSSTGSSEAFF. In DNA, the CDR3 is TGTGCCAGCAGTAGCTCAACAGGGAGCTCTGAAGCTTTCTTT.

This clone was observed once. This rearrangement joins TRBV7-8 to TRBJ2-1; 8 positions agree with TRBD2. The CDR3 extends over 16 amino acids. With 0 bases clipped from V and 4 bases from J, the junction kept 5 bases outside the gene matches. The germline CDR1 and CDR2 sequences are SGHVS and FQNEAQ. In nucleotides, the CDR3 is TGTGCCAGCAGCTTAGCGAATAGCGGGACTTACAATGAGCAGTTCTTC. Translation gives CASSLANSGTYNEQFF.

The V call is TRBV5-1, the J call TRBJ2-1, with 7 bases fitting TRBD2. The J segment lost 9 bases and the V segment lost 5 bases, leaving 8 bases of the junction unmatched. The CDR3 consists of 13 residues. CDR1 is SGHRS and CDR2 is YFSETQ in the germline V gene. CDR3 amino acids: CASSLREGGEQFF. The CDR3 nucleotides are TGCGCCAGCAGTCTCAGGGAGGGCGGTGAGCAGTTCTTC.

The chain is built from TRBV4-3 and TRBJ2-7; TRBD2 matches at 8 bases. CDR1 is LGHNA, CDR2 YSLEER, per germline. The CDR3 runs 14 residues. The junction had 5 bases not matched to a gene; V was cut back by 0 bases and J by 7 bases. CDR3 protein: CASSQDRGGWEQYF. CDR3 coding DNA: TGCGCCAGCAGCCAAGATCGGGGGGGGTGGGAGCAGTACTTC.

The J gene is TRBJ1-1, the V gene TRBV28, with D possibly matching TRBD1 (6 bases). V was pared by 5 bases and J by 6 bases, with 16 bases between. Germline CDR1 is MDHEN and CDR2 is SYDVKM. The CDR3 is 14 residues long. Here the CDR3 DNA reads TGTGCCAGCAGTCTTACAGGGTTTAGGGCTGAAGCTTTCTTT. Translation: CASSLTGFRAEAFF.

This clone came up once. The CDR3 reads CASSRQQGETQYF. CDR3 DNA sequence: TGCGCCAGCAGTCGCCAGCAGGGGGAGACCCAGTACTTC. The chain uses TRBV5-1 and TRBJ2-5, with D possibly matching TRBD1 (6 bases). Deletions cut 5 bases from V and 5 bases from J, with 13 bases between. In germline, CDR1 is SGHRS, CDR2 YFSETQ. The CDR3 contains 13 residues.

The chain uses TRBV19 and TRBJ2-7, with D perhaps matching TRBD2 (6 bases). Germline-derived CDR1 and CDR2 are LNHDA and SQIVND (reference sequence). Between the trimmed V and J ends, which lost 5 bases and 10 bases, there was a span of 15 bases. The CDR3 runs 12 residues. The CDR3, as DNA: TGTGCCAGTAGTCCAATGAAGGGACTCCAGTACTTC. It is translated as CASSPMKGLQYF.

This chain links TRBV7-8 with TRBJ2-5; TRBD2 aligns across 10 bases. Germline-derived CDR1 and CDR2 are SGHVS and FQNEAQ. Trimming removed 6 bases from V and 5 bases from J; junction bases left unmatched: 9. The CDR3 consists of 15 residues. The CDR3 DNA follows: TGTGCCAGCAGGCCAGCGGGGGGGGCCAGGGAGACCCAGTACTTC. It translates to CASRPAGGARETQYF.

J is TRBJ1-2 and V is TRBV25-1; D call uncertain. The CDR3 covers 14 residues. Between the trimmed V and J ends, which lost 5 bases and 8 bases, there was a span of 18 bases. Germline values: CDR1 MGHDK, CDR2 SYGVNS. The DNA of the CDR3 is TGTGCCAGCAGTACCCTTACGGGGTACAGCGGCTACACCTTC. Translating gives CASSTLTGYSGYTF.

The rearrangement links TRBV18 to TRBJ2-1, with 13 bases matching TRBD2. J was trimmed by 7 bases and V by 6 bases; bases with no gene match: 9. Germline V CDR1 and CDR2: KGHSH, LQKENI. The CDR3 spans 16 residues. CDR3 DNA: TGTGCCAGCTCGTCCACCGGGACTAGCGGGGTAAATGAGCAGTTCTTC. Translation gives CASSSTGTSGVNEQFF.

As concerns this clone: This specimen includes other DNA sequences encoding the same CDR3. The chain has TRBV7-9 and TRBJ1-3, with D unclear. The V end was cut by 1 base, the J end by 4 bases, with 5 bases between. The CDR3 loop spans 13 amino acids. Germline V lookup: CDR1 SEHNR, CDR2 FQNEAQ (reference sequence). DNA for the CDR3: TGTGCCAGCAGCTTAGGCGGGGGAAACACCATATATTTT. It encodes CASSLGGGNTIYF.

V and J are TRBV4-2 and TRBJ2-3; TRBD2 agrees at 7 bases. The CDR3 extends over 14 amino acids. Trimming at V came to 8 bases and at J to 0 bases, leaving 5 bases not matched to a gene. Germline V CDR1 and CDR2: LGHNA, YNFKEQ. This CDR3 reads CASLGGASTDTQYF. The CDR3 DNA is TGTGCCAGCTTGGGAGGGGCGAGCACAGATACGCAGTATTTT.

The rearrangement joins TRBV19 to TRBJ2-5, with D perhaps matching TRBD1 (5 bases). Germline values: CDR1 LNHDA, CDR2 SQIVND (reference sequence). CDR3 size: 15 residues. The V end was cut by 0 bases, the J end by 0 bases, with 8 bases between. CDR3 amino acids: CASSIDRGYQETQYF. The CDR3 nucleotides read TGTGCCAGTAGTATAGATAGGGGTTACCAAGAGACCCAGTACTTC.

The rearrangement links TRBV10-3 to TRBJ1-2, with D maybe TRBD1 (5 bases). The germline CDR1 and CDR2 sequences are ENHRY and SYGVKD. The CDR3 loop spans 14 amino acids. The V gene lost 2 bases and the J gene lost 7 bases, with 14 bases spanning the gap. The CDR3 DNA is TGTGCCATCAGTGAGAGGGTCCAGGGCGTTGGCTACACCTTC. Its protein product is CAISERVQGVGYTF.

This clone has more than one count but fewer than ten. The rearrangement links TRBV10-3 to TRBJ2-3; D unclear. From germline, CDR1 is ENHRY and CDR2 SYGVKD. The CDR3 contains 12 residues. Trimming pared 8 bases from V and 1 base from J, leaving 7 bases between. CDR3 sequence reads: CAISVGTDTQYF. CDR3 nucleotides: TGTGCCATCTCGGTCGGCACAGATACGCAGTATTTT.

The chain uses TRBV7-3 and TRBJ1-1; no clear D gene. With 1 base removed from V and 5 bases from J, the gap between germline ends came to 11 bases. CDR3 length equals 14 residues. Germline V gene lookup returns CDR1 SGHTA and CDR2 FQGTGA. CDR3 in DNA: TGTGCCAGCAGCTTAATGGGGAGTAGGACTGAAGCTTTCTTT. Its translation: CASSLMGSRTEAFF. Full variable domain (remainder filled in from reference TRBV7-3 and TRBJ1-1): GAGVSQTPSNKVTEKGKYVELRCDPISGHTALYWYRQSLGQGPEFLIYFQGTGAADDSGLPNDRFFAVRPEGSVSTLKIQRTERGDSAVYLCASSLMGSRTEAFFGQGTRLTVV.

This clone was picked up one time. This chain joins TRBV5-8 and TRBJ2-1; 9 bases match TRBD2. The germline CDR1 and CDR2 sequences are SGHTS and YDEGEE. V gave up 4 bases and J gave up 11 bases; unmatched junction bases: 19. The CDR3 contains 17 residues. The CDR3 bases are TGTGCCAGCAGCGAGCTCAGAACAAGCGGGGGGCCCCCTCAGCAGTTCTTC. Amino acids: CASSELRTSGGPPQQFF.

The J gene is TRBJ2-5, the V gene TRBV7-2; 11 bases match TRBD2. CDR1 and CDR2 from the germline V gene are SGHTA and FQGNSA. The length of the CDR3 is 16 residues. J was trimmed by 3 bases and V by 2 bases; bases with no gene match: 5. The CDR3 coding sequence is TGTGCCAGCAGCTTAAACATAGCGGGGGGGGAAGAGACCCAGTACTTC. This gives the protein CASSLNIAGGEETQYF.

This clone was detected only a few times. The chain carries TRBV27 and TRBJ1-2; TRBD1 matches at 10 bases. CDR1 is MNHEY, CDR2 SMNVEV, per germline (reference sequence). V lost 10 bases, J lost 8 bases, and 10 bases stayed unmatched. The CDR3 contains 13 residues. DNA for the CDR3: TGTGCCACAGGGGACAGGGGCGCGAAAGGCTACACCTTC. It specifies CATGDRGAKGYTF.

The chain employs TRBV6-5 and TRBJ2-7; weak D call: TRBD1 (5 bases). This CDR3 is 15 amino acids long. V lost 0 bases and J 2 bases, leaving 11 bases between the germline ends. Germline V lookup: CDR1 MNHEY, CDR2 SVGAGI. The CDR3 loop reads CASSYSYADTYEQYF. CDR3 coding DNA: TGTGCCAGCAGTTACTCCTACGCGGACACCTACGAGCAGTACTTC.

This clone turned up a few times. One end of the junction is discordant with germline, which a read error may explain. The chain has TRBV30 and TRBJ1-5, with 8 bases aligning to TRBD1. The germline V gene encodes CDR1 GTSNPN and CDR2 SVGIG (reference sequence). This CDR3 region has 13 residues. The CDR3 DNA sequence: TGTGCCTTGGGACAGGATACGAATCAGCCCCAGAATTTT. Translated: CALGQDTNQPQNF. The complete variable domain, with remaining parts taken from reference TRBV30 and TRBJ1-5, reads SQTIHQWPATLVQPVGSPLSLECTVEGTSNPNLYWYRQAAGRGLQLLFYSVGIGQISSEVPQNLSASRPQDRQFILSSKKLLLSDSGFYLCALGQDTNQPQNFGDGTRLSIL.

The chain's CDR3 is CASSETSGATDTQYF. The CDR3 DNA reads TGTGCCAGCAGTGAGACTAGCGGTGCCACAGATACGCAGTATTTT. This sequence joins TRBV25-1 and TRBJ2-3, with TRBD2 identical over 9 bases. The CDR3 is 15 residues long. J was trimmed by 2 bases and V by 3 bases; bases with no gene match: 3. Germline V gene lookup returns CDR1 MGHDK and CDR2 SYGVNS.

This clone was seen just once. CDR3 protein: CASSVTSGYEQYF. The CDR3, as DNA: TGTGCCAGCAGCGTAACTAGCGGCTACGAGCAGTACTTC. The rearrangement uses TRBV9 and TRBJ2-7; TRBD2 aligns across 8 bases. CDR3 length equals 13 residues. The germline CDR1 and CDR2 sequences are SGDLS and YYNGEE. The junction had 0 bases not matched to a gene; V was cut back by 1 base and J by 3 bases.

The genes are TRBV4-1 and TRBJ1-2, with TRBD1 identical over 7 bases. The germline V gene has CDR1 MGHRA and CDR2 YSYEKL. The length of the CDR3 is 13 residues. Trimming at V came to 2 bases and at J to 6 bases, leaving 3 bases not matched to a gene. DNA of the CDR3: TGCGCCAGCAGCCAATCCACAGGGGATGGCTACACCTTC. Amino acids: CASSQSTGDGYTF.

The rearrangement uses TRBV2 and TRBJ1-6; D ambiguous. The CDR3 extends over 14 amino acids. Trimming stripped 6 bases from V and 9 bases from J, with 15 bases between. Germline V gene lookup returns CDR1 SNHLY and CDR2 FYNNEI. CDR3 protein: CASRVGDRVSPLHF. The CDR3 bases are TGTGCCAGCAGGGTAGGAGACCGGGTTTCACCCCTCCACTTT.

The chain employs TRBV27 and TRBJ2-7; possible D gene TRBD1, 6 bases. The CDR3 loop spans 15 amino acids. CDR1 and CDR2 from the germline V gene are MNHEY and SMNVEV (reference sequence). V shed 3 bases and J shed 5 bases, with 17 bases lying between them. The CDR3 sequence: CASSLLQGGVHEQYF. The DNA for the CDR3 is TGTGCCAGCAGTTTGCTACAGGGTGGGGTCCACGAGCAGTACTTC.

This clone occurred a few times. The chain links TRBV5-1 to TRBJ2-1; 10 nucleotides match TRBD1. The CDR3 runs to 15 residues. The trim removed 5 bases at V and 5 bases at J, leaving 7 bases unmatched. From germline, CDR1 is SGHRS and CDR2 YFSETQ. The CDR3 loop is CASSSGTGDNNEQFF. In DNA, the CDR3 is TGCGCCAGCAGTTCCGGGACAGGGGATAACAATGAGCAGTTCTTC.

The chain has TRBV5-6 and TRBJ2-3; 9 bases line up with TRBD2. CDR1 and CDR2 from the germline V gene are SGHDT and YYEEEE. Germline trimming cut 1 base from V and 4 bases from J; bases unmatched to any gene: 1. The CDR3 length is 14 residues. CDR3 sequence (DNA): TGTGCCAGCAGCTTGCAGCGGGGGGCAGATACGCAGTATTTT. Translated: CASSLQRGADTQYF.

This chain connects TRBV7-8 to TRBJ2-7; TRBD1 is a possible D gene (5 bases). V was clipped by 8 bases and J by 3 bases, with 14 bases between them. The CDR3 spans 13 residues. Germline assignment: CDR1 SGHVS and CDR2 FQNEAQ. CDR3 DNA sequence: TGTGCCAGCTCGCCAGGGCAGAACTACGAGCAGTACTTC. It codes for CASSPGQNYEQYF.